The 27 T cell receptor beta chains reported below all come from one sample, sequenced in a study of blood T cell repertoires in COVID-19. Generated by immunoSEQ multiplex PCR, the TCRdb table keeps only in-frame clones and is missing some. The repertoire holds roughly 290,000 clones, about 85% seen once, with around 3.9% in the top ten. Sequenced sample: peripheral blood. The receptors were sampled from a woman aged 50 to 60 with active or convalescent COVID-19.

This chain uses TRBV13 with TRBJ1-1; a possible D gene is TRBD1 (6 bases). V was clipped by 6 bases and J by 6 bases, with 20 bases between them. CDR3 length: 15 residues. CDR1 and CDR2 (germline): PRHDT, FYEKMQ (reference sequence). CDR3 amino acids: CASRILRGGLAEAFF. For the CDR3, the DNA is TGTGCCAGCAGGATCCTTAGGGGGGGTCTAGCTGAAGCTTTCTTT.

The V gene is TRBV6-2 or TRBV6-3, the J gene TRBJ2-1; 9 nucleotides line up with TRBD2. CDR1 and CDR2 (germline): MNHEY, SVGEGT. The V and J ends lost 2 bases and 5 bases, in that order; junction bases with no gene match: 4. This CDR3 is built from 15 residues. In DNA form, the CDR3 reads TGTGCCAGCAGTTACCTCGGACTAGCGAACAATGAGCAGTTCTTC. This sequence encodes CASSYLGLANNEQFF.

The V and J genes are TRBV28 and TRBJ1-5, with D perhaps matching TRBD1 (6 bases). The CDR3 sequence is 17 residues long. Trimming stripped 4 bases from V and 0 bases from J, with 16 bases between. The germline gives CDR1 MDHEN, CDR2 SYDVKM. The CDR3 protein is CASSSSGTLYSNQPQHF. As DNA, the CDR3 is TGTGCCAGCAGTTCCAGCGGGACACTGTATAGCAATCAGCCCCAGCATTTT.

The chain links TRBV7-6 to TRBJ2-2, with a tentative D call TRBD2 (6 bases). The CDR3 length is 16 residues. Trimming shortened V by 6 bases and J by 3 bases, and 17 bases separated the two germline ends. Germline assignment: CDR1 SGHVS and CDR2 FNYEAQ. The CDR3 sequence is CASRSTPTGDTGELFF. The CDR3 DNA is TGTGCCAGCAGGTCTACCCCCACGGGGGACACCGGGGAGCTGTTTTTT.

A single count supports this clone. The J gene is TRBJ1-2, the V gene TRBV27, with 8 positions matching TRBD1. Germline CDR1 and CDR2: MNHEY and SMNVEV (reference sequence). V dropped 6 bases and J dropped 1; count of bases not matched to a gene: 4. The CDR3 has 14 amino acids. The CDR3 nucleotides are TGTGCCAGCAGAAGGACAGGGCGTAACTATGGCTACACCTTC. Translation gives CASRRTGRNYGYTF.

This sequence joins TRBV9 and TRBJ2-7; D remains ambiguous. Trimming shortened V by 0 bases and J by 5 bases, and 12 bases separated the two germline ends. This CDR3 is 14 amino acids long. CDR1 and CDR2 (germline): SGDLS, YYNGEE. CDR3 DNA sequence: TGTGCCAGCAGCGTAGATCCGGAGTCCCACGAGCAGTACTTC. This sequence encodes CASSVDPESHEQYF.

The chain combines TRBV4-1 with TRBJ2-6; TRBD1 agrees at 7 bases. Germline V gene sequence: CDR1 MGHRA, CDR2 YSYEKL. The CDR3 runs 18 residues. After removal of 0 bases from V and 2 bases from J, the junction contained 7 bases not matched to a gene. CDR3 bases: TGCGCCAGCAGCCAAGAACAGGGGCAGGCTACTGGGGCCAACGTCCTGACTTTC. Translating it yields CASSQEQGQATGANVLTF.

The chain uses TRBV7-7 and TRBJ2-1; TRBD2 aligns across 11 bases. The CDR3 consists of 15 residues. V lost 6 bases and J lost 4; bases outside the gene matches: 5. In germline, CDR1 is SSHAT, CDR2 FNYEAQ (reference sequence). The CDR3: CASSPGLAAYNEQFF. CDR3 bases: TGTGCCAGCAGTCCGGGACTAGCGGCGTACAATGAGCAGTTCTTC. Drawing the rest from reference TRBV7-7 and TRBJ2-1, the complete variable domain is GAGVSQSPRYKVTKRGQDVTLRCDPISSHATLYWYQQALGQGPEFLTYFNYEAQPDKSGLPSDRFSAERPEGSISTLTIQRTEQRDSAMYRCASSPGLAAYNEQFFGPGTRLTVL.

CDR3 loop: CASSPPGGRAFF. Written as DNA, the CDR3 is TGTGCCAGCAGTCCCCCGGGGGGTCGGGCTTTCTTT. The chain has TRBV3-1 (or the pseudogene TRBV3-2) and TRBJ1-1; D is possibly TRBD1 (5 bases). V was clipped by 6 bases and J by 11 bases, with 16 bases between them. Germline V gene lookup returns CDR1 LGHDT and CDR2 YNNKEL (reference sequence). The CDR3 sequence is 12 residues long.

The chain recombines TRBV2 with TRBJ2-5; TRBD2 might be the D (6 bases). Looked up from germline, CDR1 is SNHLY and CDR2 is FYNNEI. The CDR3 runs to 14 residues. V lost 4 bases to trimming and J lost 5 bases, with 14 bases between them. The CDR3 sequence: CASSVWTGRETQYF. The CDR3 DNA is TGTGCCAGCAGTGTGTGGACTGGGAGGGAGACCCAGTACTTC.

To note about this clone: One junction end does not reproduce the germline sequence, and a read error may be involved. This rearrangement joins TRBV18 to TRBJ1-1, with 8 bases aligning to TRBD1. Per germline, CDR1 KGHSH and CDR2 LQKENI. The CDR3 covers 17 residues. CDR3: CASPPRAAGTGNTEAFF. The CDR3 nucleotides read TGTGCCAGCCCACCCAGGGCTGCCGGGACAGGGAACACTGAAGCTTTCTTT.

V and J are TRBV6-1 and TRBJ2-7, with 8 nucleotides matching TRBD2. V dropped 2 bases and J dropped 3; count of bases not matched to a gene: 9. The V gene's germline CDR1 is MNHNS and CDR2 SASEGT. The CDR3 has 16 amino acids. The CDR3 here is CASSERGAGVVYEQYF. The CDR3 coding sequence is TGTGCCAGCAGTGAAAGGGGAGCGGGAGTGGTCTACGAGCAGTACTTC.

The chain carries TRBV7-9 and TRBJ1-2; D might be TRBD1 (5 bases). Germline lookup yields CDR1 SEHNR and CDR2 FQNEAQ (reference sequence). CDR3 length equals 16 residues. V lost 5 bases, J lost 6 bases, and 22 bases lay in between. Here the CDR3 reads CASSRHAGPGVDGYTF. Written as DNA, the CDR3 is TGTGCCAGCAGCCGTCACGCGGGGCCTGGAGTGGATGGCTACACCTTC.

The rearrangement uses TRBV10-2 and TRBJ1-5; TRBD1 agrees at 9 bases. This CDR3 is 19 amino acids long. Germline values: CDR1 WSHSY, CDR2 SAAADI. Losses at the gene ends were 6 bases for V and 5 bases for J; bases not matched to a gene: 20. DNA of the CDR3: TGCGCCAGCAGCCTCAAACCTGGACAGGGGAAGGGATGGGATCAGCCCCAGCATTTT. It specifies CASSLKPGQGKGWDQPQHF.

The chain uses TRBV5-1 and TRBJ1-1; a weak D match, TRBD1 (5 bases). CDR1 and CDR2 from the germline V gene are SGHRS and YFSETQ. Trimming stripped 6 bases from V and 1 base from J, with 13 bases between. CDR3 length: 14 residues. CDR3 coding DNA: TGCGCCAGCACTTTACAGGTCGGGAACACTGAAGCTTTCTTT. Protein: CASTLQVGNTEAFF. The whole variable domain, remainder taken from reference TRBV5-1 and TRBJ1-1, is KAGVTQTPRYLIKTRGQQVTLSCSPISGHRSVSWYQQTPGQGLQFLFEYFSETQRNKGNFPGRFSGRQFSNSRSEMNVSTLELGDSALYLCASTLQVGNTEAFFGQGTRLTVV.

The gene calls are TRBV19 and TRBJ1-5; weak D call: TRBD1 (5 bases). V dropped 5 bases and J dropped 7 bases, with 15 bases sitting between them. Germline V lookup: CDR1 LNHDA, CDR2 SQIVND (reference sequence). This CDR3 spans 14 amino acids. The CDR3 loop is CASSRDLTSQPQHF. The CDR3 DNA reads as TGTGCCAGTAGTCGGGACTTAACGAGCCAGCCCCAGCATTTT.

The CDR3 reads CASSYRTSANLNNEQFF. DNA of the CDR3: TGCGCCAGCAGCTATCGGACTAGCGCGAATTTAAACAATGAGCAGTTCTTC. V is TRBV5-1 and J is TRBJ2-1; 9 nucleotides match TRBD2. The CDR3 is made up of 17 amino acids. Trimming took 3 bases from V and 5 from J; bases not matched to a gene: 12. Germline CDR1 reads SGHRS; CDR2 reads YFSETQ.

This clone was seen a handful of times. The sample holds other DNA sequences that translate to the same CDR3. The chain couples TRBV3-1 (or the pseudogene TRBV3-2) to TRBJ1-6; D unresolved. The CDR3 spans 15 residues. Germline V gene data show CDR1 as LGHDT and CDR2 as YNNKEL (reference sequence). Deletions cut 3 bases from V and 7 bases from J, with 13 bases between. The CDR3 DNA reads TGTGCCAGCAGCCAGGGAGTCGGAGGGAATTCACCCCTCCACTTT. Amino acid sequence: CASSQGVGGNSPLHF.

This clone showed up just once. With a much larger clone just one base away, this may be a read error. This same CDR3 is encoded by further DNA sequences in the sample. CDR3 amino acids: CASSEGLAGVTGELFF. DNA of the CDR3: TGTGCCAGCAGTGAAGGACTAGCGGGAGTCACCGGGGAGCTGTTTTTT. This chain links TRBV6-1 with TRBJ2-2, with 12 bases matching TRBD2. CDR1 MNHNS and CDR2 SASEGT come from the germline V gene. The junction had 1 base not matched to a gene; V was cut back by 1 base and J by 4 bases. The CDR3 loop spans 16 amino acids.

The chain is built from TRBV6-4 and TRBJ1-2; D ambiguous. Germline values: CDR1 MRHNA, CDR2 SNTAGT. The CDR3 loop spans 14 amino acids. The V end lost 7 bases, the J end lost 5 bases, and 17 bases lay between the germline ends. The DNA of the CDR3 is TGTGCCAGCACAGGCCGTGGGTCGGGGTATGGCTACACCTTC. Protein product: CASTGRGSGYGYTF.

The sample holds a few counts of this clone. The J gene is TRBJ2-7, the V gene TRBV28; 10 nucleotides line up with TRBD2. Germline V gene lookup returns CDR1 MDHEN and CDR2 SYDVKM. V shed 3 bases and J 4 bases; nucleotides not matched to a gene: 3. The CDR3 contains 14 residues. As DNA, the CDR3 is TGTGCCAGCAGTTTCGGACTAGCGGATTACGAGCAGTACTTC. Translated: CASSFGLADYEQYF.

The rearrangement joins TRBV18 to TRBJ2-5, with D perhaps matching TRBD2 (6 bases). V gave up 6 bases and J gave up 4 bases, with 18 bases separating them. CDR3 size: 15 residues. CDR1 is KGHSH and CDR2 is LQKENI in the germline V gene. The CDR3 DNA follows: TGTGCCAGCTCCCCTCCCGGACGGGGGAGAGAGACCCAGTACTTC. Encoded protein: CASSPPGRGRETQYF.

The chain joins TRBV20-1 to TRBJ2-7; D not resolved. The V and J ends lost 6 bases and 6 bases respectively, with 12 bases between them. CDR1 DFQATT and CDR2 SNEGSKA come from the germline V gene (reference sequence). This CDR3 region has 11 residues. In nucleotides, the CDR3 is TGCAGTGCCCAATCCGGTATCGAGCAGTACTTC. Its protein product is CSAQSGIEQYF.

J is TRBJ2-7 and V is TRBV7-8; D not certain. Per the germline V gene, CDR1 is SGHVS and CDR2 is FQNEAQ. Trimming cost V 1 base and J 0 bases, with 10 bases left between them. The CDR3 consists of 15 residues. CDR3 amino acids: CASSLVAASSYEQYF. The CDR3 DNA is TGTGCCAGCAGCTTAGTAGCCGCCTCCTCCTACGAGCAGTACTTC.

V usage is TRBV5-5 and J usage is TRBJ2-7, with 9 bases lining up with TRBD2. The CDR3 loop spans 15 amino acids. The ends lost 4 bases at V and 5 bases at J; junction bases unmatched: 10. Germline V gene lookup returns CDR1 SGHKS and CDR2 YYEKEE (reference sequence). CDR3 sequence (DNA): TGTGCCAGCAGCCCTGAGGGACTAGCCCCGAACGAGCAGTACTTC. Translated, it gives CASSPEGLAPNEQYF.

CDR3 in DNA: TGTGCCAGCAGCCACCGGGATCAGCCCCAGCATTTT. Amino acids: CASSHRDQPQHF. The V gene is TRBV6-6, the J gene TRBJ1-5; D gene ambiguous. Germline CDR1 is MNHNY and CDR2 is SVGAGI (reference sequence). Trimming took off 6 bases at V and 5 bases at J, with 8 bases between the two ends. CDR3 length: 12 residues.

Worth noting for this clone: The sample contains more than one DNA sequence encoding this CDR3. The genes are TRBV9 and TRBJ1-1; no clear D gene. The CDR3 contains 13 residues. The ends were cut back, 0 bases at V and 2 bases at J, with 5 bases in the middle. CDR1 SGDLS and CDR2 YYNGEE come from the germline V gene. In nucleotides, the CDR3 is TGTGCCAGCAGCGTAGTCAGAAACACTGAAGCTTTCTTT. Its translation: CASSVVRNTEAFF.